A single sample is the source of the 8 T cell receptor beta chains below, sequenced in a study of human T cells and chemical hapten exposure. Unfractionated whole blood yielded the extracted total RNA. TCRdb ran MiXCR on the 5' RACE reads and lists one entry per CDR3 protein. The sample includes under 150,000 distinct CDR3 sequences, around 20% of them seen just once. The source of these receptors is a human donor in good health.

This clonotype appeared a few times. This chain uses TRBV28 with TRBJ2-1; D is undetermined. The CDR3 has 13 residues. V was shortened by 3 bases and J by 7 bases, with 10 bases between the two germline ends. Per germline, CDR1 MDHEN and CDR2 SYDVKM. This chain's CDR3 is CASSFGPRNEQFF. In DNA, the CDR3 is TGTGCCAGCAGTTTTGGACCAAGGAATGAGCAGTTCTTC. The full variable domain, in which reference TRBV28 and TRBJ2-1 provide the parts outside the CDR3, is DVKVTQSSRYLVKRTGEKVFLECVQDMDHENMFWYRQDPGLGLRLIYFSYDVKMKEKGDIPEGYSVSREKKERFSLILESASTNQTSMYLCASSFGPRNEQFFGPGTRLTVL.

The chain couples TRBV5-1 to TRBJ1-2, with 12 bases identical to TRBD1. With V trimmed by 3 bases and J by 6 bases, 9 bases remained unmatched. CDR3 size: 16 residues. The germline CDR1 and CDR2 sequences are SGHRS and YFSETQ. CDR3 in amino acids: CASSSHPGQGADGYTF. As DNA, the CDR3 is TGCGCCAGCAGCTCTCATCCGGGACAGGGGGCCGATGGCTACACCTTC.

A few counts support this clonotype. The gene calls are TRBV19 and TRBJ2-1; 7 nucleotides align to TRBD2. Losses at the gene ends were 10 bases for V and 3 bases for J; bases not matched to a gene: 9. In germline, CDR1 is LNHDA, CDR2 SQIVND (reference sequence). The CDR3 spans 14 residues. In DNA, the CDR3 is TGTGCCACCGCGGGGTCTAGCGGCTACAATGAGCAGTTCTTC. It is translated as CATAGSSGYNEQFF.

The gene calls are TRBV4-1 and TRBJ2-1; D remains ambiguous. This CDR3 is 14 amino acids long. CDR1 is MGHRA and CDR2 is YSYEKL in the germline V gene. Between the trimmed V and J ends, which lost 0 bases and 5 bases, there was a span of 8 bases. The CDR3 DNA follows: TGCGCCAGCAGCCAAGATATCGGGCACAATGAGCAGTTCTTC. Translation gives CASSQDIGHNEQFF.

This clonotype was observed a few times. The chain carries TRBV30 and TRBJ2-3; a weak D match, TRBD1 (6 bases). This CDR3 is 14 amino acids long. V lost 1 base and J 7 bases, leaving 15 bases between the germline ends. The germline V gene has CDR1 GTSNPN and CDR2 SVGIG (reference sequence). The CDR3 DNA is TGTGCCTGGAGTGAGGCCCAGGGGAGATATACGCAGTATTTT. This codes for CAWSEAQGRYTQYF.

This rearrangement joins TRBV5-1 to TRBJ1-2; 7 positions agree with TRBD1. V shed 3 bases and J 5 bases; nucleotides not matched to a gene: 10. Germline loops: CDR1 SGHRS, CDR2 YFSETQ. This CDR3 contains 15 residues. The CDR3 region is CASSSWGGTDYGYTF. The CDR3 nucleotides are TGCGCCAGCAGCTCATGGGGAGGGACAGATTATGGCTACACCTTC.

This sequence joins TRBV28 and TRBJ1-1; TRBD1 agrees at 9 bases. Germline V lookup: CDR1 MDHEN, CDR2 SYDVKM. The CDR3 covers 17 residues. V shed 6 bases and J 7 bases; nucleotides not matched to a gene: 18. In DNA, the CDR3 is TGTGCCAGCAGCCTACTACAGGGGGCACGGGAGCGTATTGAAGCTTTCTTT. It yields the protein CASSLLQGARERIEAFF.

This clonotype has just a few counts. The DNA for the CDR3 is TGTGCCAGCAGTTCGTGGGCCACGGAAGGTGGCTACACCTTC. Translated, it gives CASSSWATEGGYTF. This chain connects TRBV12-3 or TRBV12-4 to TRBJ1-2; no definite D call. CDR3 length: 14 residues. V was cut by 4 bases and J by 7 bases, with 16 bases left in between.